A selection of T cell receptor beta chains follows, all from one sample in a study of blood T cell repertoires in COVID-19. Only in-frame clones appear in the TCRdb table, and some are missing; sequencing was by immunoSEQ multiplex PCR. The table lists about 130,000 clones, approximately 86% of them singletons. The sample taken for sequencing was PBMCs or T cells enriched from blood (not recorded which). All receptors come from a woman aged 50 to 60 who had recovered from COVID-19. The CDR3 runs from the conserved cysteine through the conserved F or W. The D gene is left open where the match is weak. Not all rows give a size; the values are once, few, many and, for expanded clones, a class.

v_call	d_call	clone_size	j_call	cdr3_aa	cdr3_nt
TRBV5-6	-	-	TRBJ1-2	CASGRSYGYTF	TGTGCCAGCGGGCGCTCCTATGGCTACACCTTC
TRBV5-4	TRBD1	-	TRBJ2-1	CASSLRSGTALNEQFF	TGTGCCAGCAGCTTGAGGTCGGGGACAGCCTTAAATGAGCAGTTCTTC
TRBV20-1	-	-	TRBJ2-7	CSARGPYEQYF	TGCAGTGCCAGGGGACCTTACGAGCAGTACTTC
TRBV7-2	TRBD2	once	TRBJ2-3	CASSPLRLAGADTQYF	TGTGCCAGCAGCCCCCTCAGGCTAGCGGGGGCAGATACGCAGTATTTT
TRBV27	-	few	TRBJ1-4	CASSYNRQSLNEKLFF	TGTGCCAGCAGTTATAATAGACAGAGCCTCAATGAAAAACTGTTTTTT
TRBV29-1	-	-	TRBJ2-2	CSVGANTGELFF	TGCAGCGTTGGAGCCAACACCGGGGAGCTGTTTTTT
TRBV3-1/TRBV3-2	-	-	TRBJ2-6	CASSQRGSSGANVLTF	TGTGCCAGCAGCCAACGCGGAAGCTCTGGGGCCAACGTCCTGACTTTC
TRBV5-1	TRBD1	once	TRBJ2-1	CASSDGQGHNNEQFF	TGCGCCAGCAGCGATGGACAGGGGCATAACAATGAGCAGTTCTTC
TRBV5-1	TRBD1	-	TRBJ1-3	CASSLSTGGNTIYF	TGCGCCAGCAGCTTGAGTACAGGGGGGAACACCATATATTTT
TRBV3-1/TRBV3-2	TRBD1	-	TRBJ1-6	CASSQGTGGNSPLHF	TGTGCCAGCAGCCAAGGGACAGGGGGCAATTCACCCCTCCACTTT
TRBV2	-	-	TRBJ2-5	CASGRDQQGTQYF	TGTGCCAGCGGTAGGGACCAACAGGGGACCCAGTACTTC
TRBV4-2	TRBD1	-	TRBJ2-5	CASSQGQLETQYF	TGTGCCAGCAGCCAGGGACAGCTCGAGACCCAGTACTTC
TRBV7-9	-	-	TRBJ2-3	CASSAHRDTDTQYF	TGTGCCAGCAGCGCCCACAGGGACACAGATACGCAGTATTTT
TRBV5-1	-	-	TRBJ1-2	CASSLEGGYGYTF	TGCGCCAGCAGCTTGGAAGGGGGATATGGCTACACCTTC
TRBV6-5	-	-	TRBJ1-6	CASSYSSTAHNSPLHF	TGTGCCAGCAGTTACTCGTCGACAGCCCATAATTCACCCCTCCACTTT
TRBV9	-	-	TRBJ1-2	CASSVNRLRGSHGYTF	TGTGCCAGCAGCGTAAACCGCCTCAGGGGATCTCATGGCTACACCTTC
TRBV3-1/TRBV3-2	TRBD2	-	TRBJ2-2	CASSLLAGGNGELFF	TGTGCCAGCAGCCTTCTAGCGGGGGGGAACGGGGAGCTGTTTTTT
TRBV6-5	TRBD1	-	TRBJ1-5	CASRGQGRNQPQHF	TGTGCCAGCAGGGGACAGGGCAGAAATCAGCCCCAGCATTTT
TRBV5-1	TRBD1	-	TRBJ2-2	CASSAGRGLGTGELFF	TGCGCCAGCAGCGCAGGCAGGGGGCTGGGCACCGGGGAGCTGTTTTTT
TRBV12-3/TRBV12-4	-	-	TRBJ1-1	CASSLQENTEAFF	TGTGCCAGCAGTTTGCAGGAGAACACTGAAGCTTTCTTT
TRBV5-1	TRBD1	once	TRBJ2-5	CASSLTGGAETQYF	TGCGCCAGCAGCTTGACAGGGGGCGCAGAGACCCAGTACTTC
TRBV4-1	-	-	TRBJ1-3	CASSQAPPGYSGNTIYF	TGCGCCAGCAGCCAAGCCCCGCCAGGGTACTCTGGAAACACCATATATTTT
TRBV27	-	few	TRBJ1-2	CASSLRESYGYTF	TGTGCCAGCAGTTTAAGGGAGTCCTATGGCTACACCTTC
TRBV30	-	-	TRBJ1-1	CAWSPQGANTEAFF	TGTGCCTGGAGTCCACAGGGAGCGAACACTGAAGCTTTCTTT
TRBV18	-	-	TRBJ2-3	CASSRGWGFTDTQYF	TGTGCCAGCTCACGGGGCTGGGGTTTCACAGATACGCAGTATTTT
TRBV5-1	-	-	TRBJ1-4	CASSLGGLDEKLFF	TGCGCCAGCAGCTTGGGAGGGTTAGATGAAAAACTGTTTTTT
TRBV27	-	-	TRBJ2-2	CASSEVREITTGELFF	TGTGCCAGCAGTGAGGTGAGGGAGATAACCACCGGGGAGCTGTTTTTT
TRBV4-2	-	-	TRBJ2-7	CASSQATDTRLPYEQYF	TGTGCCAGCAGCCAAGCAACGGACACCCGGCTCCCCTACGAGCAGTACTTC
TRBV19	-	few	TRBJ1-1	CASSMLVNTEAFF	TGTGCCAGTAGTATGTTAGTGAACACTGAAGCTTTCTTT
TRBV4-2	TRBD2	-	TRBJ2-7	CASSLTRASGSYEQYF	TGTGCCAGCAGCCTGACTAGGGCTAGCGGATCCTACGAGCAGTACTTC
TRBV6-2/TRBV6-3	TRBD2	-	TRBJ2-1	CASSSGTSGGYNEQFF	TGTGCCAGCAGTTCGGGGACTAGCGGGGGCTACAATGAGCAGTTCTTC
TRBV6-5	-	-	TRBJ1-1	CASRQQPVNTEAFF	TGTGCCAGCAGACAACAACCCGTAAACACTGAAGCTTTCTTT
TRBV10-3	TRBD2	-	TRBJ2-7	CATASGGAPGEQYF	TGTGCCACTGCTAGCGGGGGGGCCCCTGGCGAGCAGTACTTC
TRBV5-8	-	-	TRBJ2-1	CASSLRLRQTTGLKQFF	TGTGCCAGCAGCTTGCGTTTACGTCAGACAACAGGCCTCAAGCAGTTCTTC